This T cell receptor beta chain was observed in a study of CD8 T cells in Susac syndrome. The overall study: There were Susac syndrome patients who were therapy-naive at blood draw, others on corticosteroids, and others on intravenous immunoglobulin alone.

RNA amounts of roughly 0.5 to 1 ug underwent reverse transcription with random hexamers. TCR beta CDR3 was amplified by immunoSEQ covering 54 Vbeta and 13 Jbeta. TCRdb itself ran the immunoSEQ multiplex PCR reads through MiXCR, one entry per CDR3 protein. The sample has about 190,000 distinct CDR3 sequences, 85% to 95% seen once. It was negative isolation that provided the CD8+ and CD4+ T cells, whereas TEMRA cells were enriched by FACS. Findings of the study overall: In total CD8+ repertoires, 15 to 20 Susac-specific public clones were found, and a few in CD8+ TEMRA repertoires.

In the case of this clonotype: The antigen remains unidentified.

The germline V gene encodes CDR1 PRHDT and CDR2 FYEKMQ (reference sequence). Trimming at V came to 4 bases and at J to 0 bases, leaving 4 bases not matched to a gene. This CDR3 region has 17 residues. Specimen: CD8+ T cells from PBMCs. This chain links TRBV13 with TRBJ2-1; 12 positions agree with TRBD2. This sequence originates from a human donor with Susac syndrome. CDR3 nucleotides: TGTGCCAGCAGCTCTCTAGCGGGGGGGCTCTCCTACAATGAGCAGTTCTTC. Amino acids: CASSSLAGGLSYNEQFF.